Listed here is a single T cell receptor (beta chain). Antigen unknown. The entry originates in a study of Ad26.COV2.S vaccination and SARS-CoV-2 variants. Study details: By the intramuscular route, Ad26.COV2.S was given once, or twice 56 days apart.

The germline V gene encodes CDR1 SGHTA and CDR2 FQGNSA. This CDR3 contains 14 residues. V lost 3 bases, J lost 3 bases, and 12 bases lay in between. Treatment noted: roughly 20 received Ad26.COV2.S at low or high dose, single or two shots; several received placebo; per-sample allocation not given. It was on day 63 after the first vaccine or placebo injection that samples were taken. Wuhan-strain spike was delivered by a replication-incompetent Ad26 vector. Method: immunoSEQ multiplex PCR; TCRdb's copy keeps in-frame clones and lacks some. Among hundreds of thousands of clones listed, more than 80% were seen once. Findings of the study overall: Placebo recipients showed lower spike-specific TCR breadth than vaccinees.

Sequencing was performed on peripheral blood, taken in a trial of Ad26.COV2.S vaccine versus placebo. This TCR was sampled from a person aged 18-60 years who received the Ad26.COV2.S COVID-19 vaccine or a placebo. The chain uses TRBV7-2 and TRBJ2-7, with D maybe TRBD1 (6 bases). The CDR3 reads CASSFSGVNYEQYF. The CDR3 DNA is TGTGCCAGCAGCTTTTCAGGGGTCAACTACGAGCAGTACTTC.